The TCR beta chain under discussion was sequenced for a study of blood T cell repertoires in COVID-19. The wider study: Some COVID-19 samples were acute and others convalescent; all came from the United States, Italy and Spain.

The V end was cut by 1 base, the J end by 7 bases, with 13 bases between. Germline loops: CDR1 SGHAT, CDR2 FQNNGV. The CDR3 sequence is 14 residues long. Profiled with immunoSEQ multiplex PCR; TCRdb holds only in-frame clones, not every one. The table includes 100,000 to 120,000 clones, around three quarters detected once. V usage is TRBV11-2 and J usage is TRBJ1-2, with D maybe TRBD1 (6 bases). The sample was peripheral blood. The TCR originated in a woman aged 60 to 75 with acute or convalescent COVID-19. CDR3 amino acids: CASSLGAQGSGYTF. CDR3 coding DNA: TGTGCCAGCAGCTTAGGGGCACAGGGCTCTGGCTACACCTTC.